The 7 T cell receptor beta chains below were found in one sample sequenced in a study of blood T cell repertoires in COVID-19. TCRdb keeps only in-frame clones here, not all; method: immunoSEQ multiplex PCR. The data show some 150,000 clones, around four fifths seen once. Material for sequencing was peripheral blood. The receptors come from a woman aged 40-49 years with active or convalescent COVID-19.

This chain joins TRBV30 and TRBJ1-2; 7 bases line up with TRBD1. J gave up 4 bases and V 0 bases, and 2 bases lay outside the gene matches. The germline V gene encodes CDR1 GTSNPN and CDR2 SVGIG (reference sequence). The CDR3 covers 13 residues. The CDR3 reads CAWSVGQLYGYTF. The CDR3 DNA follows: TGTGCCTGGAGTGTGGGACAGCTCTATGGCTACACCTTC. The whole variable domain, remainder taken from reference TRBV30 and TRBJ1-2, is SQTIHQWPATLVQPVGSPLSLECTVEGTSNPNLYWYRQAAGRGLQLLFYSVGIGQISSEVPQNLSASRPQDRQFILSSKKLLLSDSGFYLCAWSVGQLYGYTFGSGTRLTVV.

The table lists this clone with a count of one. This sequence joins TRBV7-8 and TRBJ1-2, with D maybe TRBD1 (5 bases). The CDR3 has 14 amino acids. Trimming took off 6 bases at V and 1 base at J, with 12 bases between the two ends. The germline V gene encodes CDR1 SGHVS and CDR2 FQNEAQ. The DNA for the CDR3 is TGTGCCAGCAGTTTCTCCAGGGATAACTATGGCTACACCTTC. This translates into CASSFSRDNYGYTF.

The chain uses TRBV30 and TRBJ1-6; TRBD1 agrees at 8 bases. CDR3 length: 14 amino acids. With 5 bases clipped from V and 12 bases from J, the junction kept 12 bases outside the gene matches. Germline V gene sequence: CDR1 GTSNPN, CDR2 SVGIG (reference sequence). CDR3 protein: CAWGTGDRVRPLHF. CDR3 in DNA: TGTGCCTGGGGGACAGGAGACAGGGTGCGACCCCTCCACTTT.

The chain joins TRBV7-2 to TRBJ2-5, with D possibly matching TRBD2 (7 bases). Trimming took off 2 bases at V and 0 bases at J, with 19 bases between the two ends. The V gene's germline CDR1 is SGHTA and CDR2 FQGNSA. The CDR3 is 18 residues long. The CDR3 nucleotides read TGTGCCAGCAGCTTATCGCCCCGGGGGGCCAGGTACCAAGAGACCCAGTACTTC. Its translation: CASSLSPRGARYQETQYF.

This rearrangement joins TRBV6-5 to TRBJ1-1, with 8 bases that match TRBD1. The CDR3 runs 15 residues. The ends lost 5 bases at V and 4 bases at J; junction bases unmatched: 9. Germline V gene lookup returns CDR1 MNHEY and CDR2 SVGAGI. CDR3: CASSPGGGVVTEAFF. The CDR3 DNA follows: TGTGCCAGCAGTCCAGGGGGCGGCGTTGTCACTGAAGCTTTCTTT.

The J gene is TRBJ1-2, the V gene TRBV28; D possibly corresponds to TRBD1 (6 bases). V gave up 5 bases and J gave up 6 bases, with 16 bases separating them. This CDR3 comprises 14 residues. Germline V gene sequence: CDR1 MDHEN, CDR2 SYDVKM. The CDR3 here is CASSLAAGGDGYTF. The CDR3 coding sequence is TGTGCCAGCAGTCTGGCTGCGGGGGGCGATGGCTACACCTTC.

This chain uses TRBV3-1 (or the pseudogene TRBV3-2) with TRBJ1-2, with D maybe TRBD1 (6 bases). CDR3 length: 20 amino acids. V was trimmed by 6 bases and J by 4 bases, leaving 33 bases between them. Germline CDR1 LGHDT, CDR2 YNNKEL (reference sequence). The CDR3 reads CASSYRASQALFFSGYGYTF. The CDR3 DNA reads TGTGCCAGCAGTTACAGGGCTAGCCAAGCCCTTTTCTTCTCGGGCTATGGCTACACCTTC.